The 18 T cell receptor beta chains below come from one sample, sequenced in a study of blood T cell repertoires in COVID-19. TCRdb's table, derived via immunoSEQ multiplex PCR, lists solely in-frame clones and lacks some. Of some 230,000 clones in the sample, about 86% were seen once. Sequencing was carried out using peripheral blood. These receptors all come from a woman in her forties or fifties with COVID-19, enrolled during active disease.

The V call is TRBV19, the J call TRBJ1-1; D ambiguous. Germline CDR1 reads LNHDA; CDR2 reads SQIVND (reference sequence). The CDR3 consists of 13 residues. Trimming cost V 2 bases and J 0 bases, with 4 bases left between them. In DNA, the CDR3 is TGTGCCAGTAGTATAACAATGAACACTGAAGCTTTCTTT. It is translated as CASSITMNTEAFF.

This rearrangement joins TRBV6-5 to TRBJ2-5; 7 bases are shared with TRBD2. Trimming cost V 2 bases and J 5 bases; bases outside gene matches: 2. From germline, CDR1 is MNHEY and CDR2 SVGAGI. The CDR3 consists of 13 residues. CDR3 loop: CASSYGGVETQYF. CDR3 bases: TGTGCCAGCAGTTACGGGGGGGTTGAGACCCAGTACTTC.

This chain connects TRBV24-1 to TRBJ2-1, with a weak D call TRBD1 (5 bases). The CDR3 contains 15 residues. Germline-derived CDR1 and CDR2 are KGHDR and SFDVKD. V was trimmed by 0 bases and J by 6 bases, leaving 11 bases between them. This chain's CDR3 is CATSDLRQGTNEQFF. DNA for the CDR3: TGTGCCACCAGTGATTTGAGGCAGGGCACCAATGAGCAGTTCTTC.

The V and J genes are TRBV21-1 and TRBJ2-7; the table calls TRBD1, which could not be checked here. TRBV21-1 is a pseudogene locus. The CDR3 length is 12 residues. The CDR3 loop is CASRQVSDEQYV. CDR3 in DNA: TGTGCCAGCAGACAGGTCTCCGACGAGCAGTACGTC.

This sequence joins TRBV24-1 and TRBJ2-7; no clear D. CDR1 and CDR2 (germline): KGHDR, SFDVKD. The V end lost 4 bases, the J end lost 2 bases, and 14 bases lay between the germline ends. This CDR3 region has 15 residues. CDR3 protein: CATSDTSLPPYEQYF. CDR3 nucleotides: TGTGCCACCAGTGACACTTCCCTCCCTCCCTACGAGCAGTACTTC.

The rearrangement uses TRBV3-1 (or the pseudogene TRBV3-2) and TRBJ2-3; the D is unclear. V gave up 7 bases and J gave up 0 bases, with 11 bases separating them. Germline V gene sequence: CDR1 LGHDT, CDR2 YNNKEL (reference sequence). This CDR3 contains 14 residues. The CDR3 loop is CASKDLTSTDTQYF. The CDR3 DNA is TGTGCCAGCAAAGATCTTACTAGCACAGATACGCAGTATTTT.

The gene calls are TRBV10-3 and TRBJ2-7; 10 bases are shared with TRBD2. V lost 0 bases, J lost 9 bases, and 8 bases stayed unmatched. CDR1 and CDR2 from the germline V gene are ENHRY and SYGVKD. This CDR3 has 15 amino acids. DNA for the CDR3: TGTGCCATCAGTGAGTCGGCGCTAGCGGGGGTGGGGCAGTACGTC. It specifies CAISESALAGVGQYV.

The rearrangement links TRBV27 to TRBJ2-3; 7 nucleotides match TRBD1. The CDR3 sequence is 15 residues long. With V trimmed by 3 bases and J by 4 bases, 7 bases remained unmatched. Germline V gene data show CDR1 as MNHEY and CDR2 as SMNVEV (reference sequence). The CDR3 region is CASSLSTGLPDTQYF. The DNA for the CDR3 is TGTGCCAGCAGTTTGTCGACAGGGTTACCAGATACGCAGTATTTT.

V gene TRBV24-1 combines with J gene TRBJ1-2; the D is unclear. Trimming took off 7 bases at V and 0 bases at J, with 11 bases between the two ends. The CDR3 totals 14 residues. CDR1 is KGHDR and CDR2 is SFDVKD in the germline V gene. Here the CDR3 DNA reads TGTGCCACCAGCCCCAGTACCGCTAACTATGGCTACACCTTC. It translates to CATSPSTANYGYTF.

The chain employs TRBV6-2 or TRBV6-3 and TRBJ1-4; D is unresolved. The CDR3 length is 15 residues. CDR1 and CDR2 (germline): MNHEY, SVGEGT. V gave up 0 bases and J gave up 8 bases, with 13 bases separating them. The CDR3 reads CASSYSPGLREKLFF. The CDR3 DNA reads as TGTGCCAGCAGTTACTCACCCGGACTTAGGGAAAAACTGTTTTTT.

The genes are TRBV14 and TRBJ2-5; D unresolved. The CDR3 runs to 13 residues. Per germline, CDR1 SGHDN and CDR2 FVKESK. V was trimmed by 2 bases and J by 5 bases, leaving 9 bases between them. CDR3 amino acids: CASSQYMRETQYF. The DNA of the CDR3 is TGTGCCAGCAGCCAATACATGCGGGAGACCCAGTACTTC.

The gene calls are TRBV28 and TRBJ1-2; a weak D match, TRBD1 (6 bases). The CDR3 has 14 residues. The V end was cut by 5 bases, the J end by 7 bases, with 17 bases between. Germline V gives CDR1 MDHEN, CDR2 SYDVKM. DNA for the CDR3: TGTGCCAGCAGTCCCCCAGGGGATCAGGGTGGCTACACCTTC. Protein: CASSPPGDQGGYTF.

This clone showed up just once. The chain couples TRBV5-4 to TRBJ2-3; TRBD2 might be the D (5 bases). Trimming took off 3 bases at V and 2 bases at J, with 13 bases between the two ends. There are 15 residues in the CDR3. The germline CDR1 and CDR2 sequences are SGHNT and YYREEE (reference sequence). The CDR3 DNA reads as TGTGCCAGCAGCTCGGCGGGCAGCCTCACAGATACGCAGTATTTT. Its translation: CASSSAGSLTDTQYF.

The rearrangement links TRBV7-9 to TRBJ1-3; D is undetermined. This CDR3 spans 15 amino acids. Germline CDR1 is SEHNR and CDR2 is FQNEAQ (reference sequence). The ends were cut back, 3 bases at V and 0 bases at J, with 9 bases in the middle. This CDR3 reads CASSFSTSSGNTIYF. For the CDR3, the DNA is TGTGCCAGCAGCTTCAGTACTAGCTCTGGAAACACCATATATTTT.

This chain uses TRBV9 with TRBJ2-7; TRBD2 aligns across 9 bases. Germline CDR1 and CDR2: SGDLS and YYNGEE. This CDR3 is built from 15 residues. With V trimmed by 4 bases and J by 2 bases, 7 bases remained unmatched. CDR3 DNA sequence: TGTGCCAGCAGCAGTAGCGGGGGACACACCTACGAGCAGTACTTC. Protein: CASSSSGGHTYEQYF.

The V and J genes are TRBV5-1 and TRBJ1-1; D is undetermined. The germline V gene encodes CDR1 SGHRS and CDR2 YFSETQ. V gave up 2 bases and J gave up 2 bases, with 7 bases separating them. The length of the CDR3 is 13 residues. Here the CDR3 reads CASSFDINTEAFF. CDR3 DNA sequence: TGCGCCAGCAGCTTCGACATTAACACTGAAGCTTTCTTT.

The chain uses TRBV28 and TRBJ2-2, with TRBD1 matching 12 bases. The V segment lost 4 bases and the J segment 7 bases; nucleotides outside the gene matches: 4. CDR3 length equals 15 residues. Germline assignment: CDR1 MDHEN and CDR2 SYDVKM. In DNA, the CDR3 is TGTGCCAGCAGTTACGGGACAGGGGGCTTCGGGGAGCTGTTTTTT. It translates to CASSYGTGGFGELFF.

The gene calls are TRBV6-5 and TRBJ2-1, with 7 bases aligning to TRBD2. Germline V gene data show CDR1 as MNHEY and CDR2 as SVGAGI. CDR3 length: 15 residues. The trim removed 2 bases at V and 8 bases at J, leaving 9 bases unmatched. The CDR3 DNA sequence: TGTGCCAGCAGTTACGGGGCGGGGGTTGGCGATGAGCAGTTCTTC. Its translation: CASSYGAGVGDEQFF.